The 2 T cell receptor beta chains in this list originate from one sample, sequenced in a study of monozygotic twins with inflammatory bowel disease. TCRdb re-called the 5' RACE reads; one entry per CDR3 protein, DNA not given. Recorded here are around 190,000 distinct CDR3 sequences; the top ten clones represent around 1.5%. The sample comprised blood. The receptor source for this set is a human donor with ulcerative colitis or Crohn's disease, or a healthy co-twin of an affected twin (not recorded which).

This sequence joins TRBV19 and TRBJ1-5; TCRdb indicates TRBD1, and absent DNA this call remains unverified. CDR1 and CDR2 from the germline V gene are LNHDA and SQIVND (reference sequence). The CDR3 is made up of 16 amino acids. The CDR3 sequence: CASSVMTGSSNQPQHF.

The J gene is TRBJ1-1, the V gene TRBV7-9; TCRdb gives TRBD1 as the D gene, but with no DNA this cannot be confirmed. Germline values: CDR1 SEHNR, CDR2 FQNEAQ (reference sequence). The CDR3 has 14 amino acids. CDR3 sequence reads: CASRPGTGVTEAFF.